This T cell receptor beta chain appears in the sequencing data of a study of T cell repertoires and HLA-DP antigens. As regards this clone: Its antigen is unknown.

Assay: immunoSEQ multiplex PCR; the TCRdb copy retains only in-frame clones and omits some. The sample includes around 90,000 clones, approximately 86% of them seen just once. CDR3 length: 13 residues. The germline V gene has CDR1 SGDLS and CDR2 YYNGEE. V lost 2 bases to trimming and J lost 7 bases, with 10 bases between them. Whole-study results and caveats: Average cumulative frequency of previously undetected clones was 36.3% against one allele and around 53% against the other.

The gene calls are TRBV9 and TRBJ2-1; no clear D gene. This TCR was recovered from a man in his fifties or sixties in good health and CMV-seronegative. The material sequenced was CD4+ T cells from PBMCs. CDR3 nucleotide sequence: TGTGCCAGCAGCGTTTCACTCGAGAATGAGCAGTTCTTC. Its protein is CASSVSLENEQFF.